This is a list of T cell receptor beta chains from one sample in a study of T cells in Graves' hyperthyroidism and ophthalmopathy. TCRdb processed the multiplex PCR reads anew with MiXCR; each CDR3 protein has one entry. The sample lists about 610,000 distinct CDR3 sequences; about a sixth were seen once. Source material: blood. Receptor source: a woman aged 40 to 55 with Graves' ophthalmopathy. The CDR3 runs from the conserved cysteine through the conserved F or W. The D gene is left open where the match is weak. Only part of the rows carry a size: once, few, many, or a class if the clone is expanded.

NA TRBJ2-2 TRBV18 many CASSRQESGELFF TGTGCCAGCTCCCGCCAGGAGTCCGGGGAGCTGTTTTTT
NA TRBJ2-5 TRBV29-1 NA CSVDTPYQETQYF TGCAGCGTTGACACTCCCTACCAAGAGACCCAGTACTTC
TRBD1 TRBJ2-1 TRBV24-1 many CATSDPAGQGNGEEQFF TGTGCCACCAGTGACCCGGCGGGACAGGGGAATGGGGAGGAGCAGTTCTTC
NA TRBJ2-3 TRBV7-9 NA CATLRGGVTDTQYF TGTGCCACCCTACGAGGCGGGGTCACAGATACGCAGTATTTT
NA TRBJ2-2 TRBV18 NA CASSPGQINTGELFF TGTGCCAGCTCACCAGGACAGATCAACACCGGGGAGCTGTTTTTT
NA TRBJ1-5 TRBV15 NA CATSREARNLNQPQHF TGTGCCACCAGCAGAGAAGCCCGGAATTTGAATCAGCCCCAGCATTTT
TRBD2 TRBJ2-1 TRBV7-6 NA CASSFRLAEYNEQFF TGTGCCAGCAGCTTTCGACTAGCGGAATACAATGAGCAGTTCTTC
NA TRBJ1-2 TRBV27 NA CASSLTGGVNGYTF TGTGCCAGCAGTTTGACGGGGGGCGTAAATGGCTACACCTTC
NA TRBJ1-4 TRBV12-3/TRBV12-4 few CASSLNSLNEKLFF TGTGCCAGCAGTTTGAACAGCTTAAATGAAAAACTGTTTTTT
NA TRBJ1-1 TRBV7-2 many CASSLNLGGVGRIARAFF TGTGCCAGCAGCTTAAACTTAGGGGGTGTGGGGCGTATTGCACGGGCTTTCTTT
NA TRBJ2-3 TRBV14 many CASGGSMVRRDTQYF TGTGCCAGCGGAGGCTCCATGGTCAGGCGGGATACGCAGTATTTT
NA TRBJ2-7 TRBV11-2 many CASSLIVGVLSYEQYF TGTGCCAGCAGCTTAATAGTGGGAGTACTCTCCTACGAGCAGTACTTC
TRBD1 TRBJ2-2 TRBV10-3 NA CAISPGQGTGELFF TGTGCCATCAGTCCGGGACAGGGGACCGGGGAGCTGTTTTTT
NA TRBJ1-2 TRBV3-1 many CASRADGGANYGYTF TGTGCCAGCAGGGCGGACGGGGGCGCCAACTATGGCTACACCTTC
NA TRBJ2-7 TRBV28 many CASKWIGTYEQYF TGTGCCAGCAAGTGGATAGGTACCTACGAGCAGTACTTC
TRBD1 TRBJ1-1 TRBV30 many CAWSVQGAGEAFF TGTGCCTGGAGTGTTCAGGGGGCAGGTGAAGCTTTCTTT
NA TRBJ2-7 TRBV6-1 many CASSWDVGYEQYF TGTGCCAGCAGCTGGGACGTAGGCTACGAGCAGTACTTC
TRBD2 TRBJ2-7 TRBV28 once CATGAGTSGSTYEQYF TGTGCCACCGGGGCCGGGACTAGCGGGAGTACCTACGAGCAGTACTTC
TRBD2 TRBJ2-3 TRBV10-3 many CAISESLASGRDSPDTQYF TGTGCCATCAGTGAGTCGTTGGCTAGCGGGAGAGATTCGCCAGATACGCAGTATTTT
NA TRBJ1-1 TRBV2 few CASSERWTASTEAFF TGTGCCAGCAGTGAAAGGTGGACAGCGAGCACTGAAGCTTTCTTT
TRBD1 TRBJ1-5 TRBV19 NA CASSIDRGAQPQHF TGTGCCAGTAGTATTGACAGGGGGGCTCAGCCCCAGCATTTT
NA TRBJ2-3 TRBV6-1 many CASSGFSTDTQYF TGTGCCAGCAGTGGATTTAGCACAGATACGCAGTATTTT